One TCR beta chain is described in this entry. TCR libraries were built from about 520 ng of total RNA by linear amplification. TCRdb reanalysed the reads using MiXCR and keeps one entry per CDR3 protein. The sample lists roughly 200,000 distinct CDR3 sequences, nearly 75% occurring once. The sample comes from a study of healthy donors' naive CD4 and CD8 T cells. Naive T cells were sorted: CD4+CD8-CD45RO-CD45RA+ for CD4+, CD8+CD4-CD45RA+CD27bright for CD8+. Per germline, CDR1 SGHRS and CDR2 YFSETQ. This CDR3 comprises 17 residues. V gave up 4 bases and J gave up 0 bases, with 20 bases separating them. The clonotype comes from a pool of human donors in good health; the sample pools cells from several healthy donors. Specimen: naive CD4+ and CD8+ T cells sorted from blood, pooled from several donors. V usage is TRBV5-1 and J usage is TRBJ2-7; tentative D call: TRBD1 (6 bases). Here the CDR3 reads CASSGGPARDISYEQYF. CDR3 nucleotides: TGCGCCAGCAGCGGCGGACCCGCCCGGGACATCTCCTACGAGCAGTACTTC.